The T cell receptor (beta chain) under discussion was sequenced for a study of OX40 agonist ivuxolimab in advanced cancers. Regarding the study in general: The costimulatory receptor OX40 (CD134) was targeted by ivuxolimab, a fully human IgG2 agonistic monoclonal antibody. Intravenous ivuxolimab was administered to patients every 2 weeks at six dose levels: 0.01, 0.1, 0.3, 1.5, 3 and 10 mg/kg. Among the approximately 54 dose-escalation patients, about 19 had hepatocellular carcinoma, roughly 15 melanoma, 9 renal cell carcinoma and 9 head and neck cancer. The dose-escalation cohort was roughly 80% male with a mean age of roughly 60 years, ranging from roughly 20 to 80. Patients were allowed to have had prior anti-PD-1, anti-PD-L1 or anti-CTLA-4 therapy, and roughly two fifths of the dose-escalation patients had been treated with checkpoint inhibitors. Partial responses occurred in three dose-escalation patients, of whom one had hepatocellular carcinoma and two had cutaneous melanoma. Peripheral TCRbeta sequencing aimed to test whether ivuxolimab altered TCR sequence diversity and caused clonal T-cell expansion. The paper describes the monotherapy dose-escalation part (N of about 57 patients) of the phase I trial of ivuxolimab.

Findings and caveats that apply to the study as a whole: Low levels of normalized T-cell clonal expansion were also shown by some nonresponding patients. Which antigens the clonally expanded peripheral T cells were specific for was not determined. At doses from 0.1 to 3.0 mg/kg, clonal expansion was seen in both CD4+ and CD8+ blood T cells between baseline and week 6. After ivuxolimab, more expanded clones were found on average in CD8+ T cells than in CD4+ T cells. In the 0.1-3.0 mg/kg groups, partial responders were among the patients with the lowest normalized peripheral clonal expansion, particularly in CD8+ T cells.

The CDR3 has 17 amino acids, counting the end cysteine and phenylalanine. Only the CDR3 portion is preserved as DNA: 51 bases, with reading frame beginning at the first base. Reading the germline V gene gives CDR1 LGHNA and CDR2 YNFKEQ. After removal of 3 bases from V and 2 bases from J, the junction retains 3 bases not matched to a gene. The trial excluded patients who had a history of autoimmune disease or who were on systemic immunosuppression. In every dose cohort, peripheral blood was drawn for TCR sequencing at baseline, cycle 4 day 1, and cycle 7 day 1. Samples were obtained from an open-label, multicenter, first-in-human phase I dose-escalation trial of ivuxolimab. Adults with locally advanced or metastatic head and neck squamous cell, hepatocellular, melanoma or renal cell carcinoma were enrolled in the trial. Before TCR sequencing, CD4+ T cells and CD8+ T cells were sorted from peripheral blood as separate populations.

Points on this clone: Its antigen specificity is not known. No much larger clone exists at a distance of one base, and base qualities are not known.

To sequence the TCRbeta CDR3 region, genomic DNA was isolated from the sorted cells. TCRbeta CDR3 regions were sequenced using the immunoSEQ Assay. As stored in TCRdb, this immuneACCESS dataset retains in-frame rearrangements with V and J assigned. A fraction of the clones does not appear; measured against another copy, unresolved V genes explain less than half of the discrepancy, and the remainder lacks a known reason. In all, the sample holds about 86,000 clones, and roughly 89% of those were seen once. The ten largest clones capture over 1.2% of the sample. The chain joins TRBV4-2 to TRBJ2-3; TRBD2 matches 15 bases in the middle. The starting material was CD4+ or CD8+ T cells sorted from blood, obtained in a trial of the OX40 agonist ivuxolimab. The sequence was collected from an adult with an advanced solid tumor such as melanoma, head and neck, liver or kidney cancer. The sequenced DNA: TGTGCCAGCAGCCAGGGGACTAGCGGGGGGTACACAGATACGCAGTATTTT. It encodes CASSQGTSGGYTDTQYF.